These 31 T cell receptor beta chains came from one sample sequenced in a study of T cell repertoires in cytomegalovirus infection. A single record per CDR3 protein comes from TCRdb applying MiXCR to the reads. The sample contains a few hundred thousand distinct CDR3 sequences, about 40% of which appear only once. These receptors' antigens are unknown. Source: cultured PBMCs, taken from culture after CMV antigen stimulation. These receptors were taken from a human donor in good health (CMV status not recorded). Some clones in this sample may be carry-over from other donors' samples.

In its sample, this clonotype was seen a few times. This rearrangement joins TRBV4-3 to TRBJ2-3; the D gene could be TRBD1 or TRBD2 (5 bases each). Trimming removed 0 bases at V and 1 base at J, with 5 bases between. The CDR3 has 14 residues. Germline V gene data show CDR1 as LGHNA and CDR2 as YSLEER. The CDR3 DNA reads TGCGCCAGCAGCCAAGAGGGGGGCACAGATACGCAGTATTTT. It encodes CASSQEGGTDTQYF.

The V call is TRBV18, the J call TRBJ1-1; D is unclear. The germline gives CDR1 KGHSH, CDR2 LQKENI. The CDR3 spans 12 residues. The V and J ends lost 2 bases and 10 bases respectively, with 11 bases between them. CDR3 DNA sequence: TGTGCCAGCTCACCAATTAATACCGGAGCTTTCTTT. This codes for CASSPINTGAFF.

J is TRBJ2-7 and V is TRBV6-2 or TRBV6-3; 7 bases fit TRBD1. The junction had 16 bases not matched to a gene; V was cut back by 5 bases and J by 3 bases. Looked up from germline, CDR1 is MNHEY and CDR2 is SVGEGT. The CDR3 runs to 17 residues. CDR3 sequence (DNA): TGTGCCAGCAGTCAATATCAAACCCCGGGACAGCACTACGAGCAGTACTTC. Encoded protein: CASSQYQTPGQHYEQYF.

The chain is built from TRBV7-8 and TRBJ2-6; 8 bases line up with TRBD1. CDR1 is SGHVS and CDR2 is FQNEAQ in the germline V gene. V was pared by 3 bases and J by 3 bases, with 4 bases of the junction left unmatched. The CDR3 contains 16 residues. The CDR3 region is CASSFGQGYGANVLTF. CDR3 DNA sequence: TGTGCCAGCAGCTTTGGACAGGGTTATGGGGCCAACGTCCTGACTTTC. Complete variable domain (other parts from reference TRBV7-8 and TRBJ2-6): GAGVSQSPRYKVAKRGQDVALRCDPISGHVSLFWYQQALGQGPEFLTYFQNEAQLDKSGLPSDRFFAERPEGSVSTLKIQRTQQEDSAVYLCASSFGQGYGANVLTFGAGSRLTVL.

In this sample, this clonotype turned up a few times. This chain uses TRBV7-9 with TRBJ1-1; possibly TRBD1 for D (6 bases). Per the germline V gene, CDR1 is SEHNR and CDR2 is FQNEAQ (reference sequence). V lost 7 bases, J lost 1 base, and 10 bases lay in between. This CDR3 has 13 amino acids. The CDR3 DNA sequence: TGTGCCAGCAACGGACAGTGGAACACTGAAGCTTTCTTT. This codes for CASNGQWNTEAFF.

This clonotype was observed a few times. The V call is TRBV7-6, the J call TRBJ2-7; D not certain. The V gene's germline CDR1 is SGHVS and CDR2 FNYEAQ. CDR3 length: 13 residues. V dropped 1 base and J dropped 7 bases, with 11 bases sitting between them. The CDR3 loop is CASSLGTAQEQYF. For the CDR3, the DNA is TGTGCCAGCAGCTTAGGCACAGCTCAGGAGCAGTACTTC.

There are a few counts of this clonotype. The chain employs TRBV7-8 and TRBJ2-7; TRBD2 agrees at 9 bases. The CDR3 runs to 15 residues. The V gene end was trimmed by 4 bases and the J gene end by 2 bases; junction bases not matched to a gene: 6. Germline V gives CDR1 SGHVS, CDR2 FQNEAQ. CDR3 coding DNA: TGTGCCAGCAGCTCTCTAGCGGGGCCTGCCTACGAGCAGTACTTC. Translating gives CASSSLAGPAYEQYF.

This clonotype has only a few counts. The V gene is TRBV7-2, the J gene TRBJ2-6, with 9 positions matching TRBD1. Looked up from germline, CDR1 is SGHTA and CDR2 is FQGNSA. The J segment lost 0 bases and the V segment lost 10 bases, leaving 7 bases of the junction unmatched. The CDR3 spans 16 residues. CDR3 residues: CAKTGTGNSGANVLTF. The CDR3 nucleotides read TGTGCCAAGACCGGGACAGGGAACTCTGGGGCCAACGTCCTGACTTTC.

This clonotype was recorded only once. This chain connects TRBV4-3 to TRBJ2-4; the D gene is possibly TRBD2 (5 bases). CDR1 is LGHNA, CDR2 YSLEER, per germline. CDR3 length equals 18 residues. Trimming cost V 5 bases and J 1 base, with 21 bases left between them. CDR3 sequence (DNA): TGCGCCAGCAGCGACTCTCTCGCCGAGGGATGGGCCAAAAACATTCAGTACTTC. Encoded protein: CASSDSLAEGWAKNIQYF.

The chain employs TRBV12-3 or TRBV12-4 and TRBJ2-2, with a tentative D call TRBD2 (7 bases). Trimming pared 7 bases from V and 5 bases from J, leaving 20 bases between. The CDR3 runs to 16 residues. CDR3 region: CASTPLEGGRTGELFF. Written as DNA, the CDR3 is TGTGCCAGCACTCCCTTGGAGGGGGGGCGAACCGGGGAGCTGTTTTTT.

J is TRBJ1-1 and V is TRBV7-8; D is uncertain. CDR1 is SGHVS, CDR2 FQNEAQ, per germline. With 5 bases removed from V and 1 base from J, the gap between germline ends came to 11 bases. The CDR3 loop spans 14 amino acids. Written as DNA, the CDR3 is TGTGCCAGCAGCCGAGTGGGGTCGAACACTGAAGCTTTCTTT. Translation gives CASSRVGSNTEAFF.

This sequence joins TRBV5-1 and TRBJ1-2; 8 nucleotides align to TRBD1. This CDR3 contains 14 residues. V lost 4 bases to trimming and J lost 13 bases; unmatched junction nucleotides: 15. Germline V CDR1 and CDR2: SGHRS, YFSETQ. The CDR3 bases are TGCGCCAGCAGCGCGGAGTTGAGCAAAACAGGGGGCACCTTC. It codes for CASSAELSKTGGTF.

This clonotype turned up a few times. This chain links TRBV28 with TRBJ2-5; D is ambiguous. Per germline, CDR1 MDHEN and CDR2 SYDVKM. With 3 bases removed from V and 0 bases from J, the gap between germline ends came to 11 bases. This CDR3 is built from 15 residues. The CDR3 spells CASSFKDPYQETQYF. DNA of the CDR3: TGTGCCAGCAGTTTTAAGGACCCGTACCAAGAGACCCAGTACTTC.

This clonotype turned up a few times. This chain joins TRBV7-2 and TRBJ2-3; 8 nucleotides match TRBD2. Germline V CDR1 and CDR2: SGHTA, FQGNSA. With V trimmed by 5 bases and J by 2 bases, 6 bases remained unmatched. This CDR3 contains 15 residues. Written as DNA, the CDR3 is TGTGCCAGCAGCCCGACTAGCGCCTCCACAGATACGCAGTATTTT. Protein sequence: CASSPTSASTDTQYF. Full variable domain (missing parts from reference TRBV7-2 and TRBJ2-3): GAGVSQSPSNKVTEKGKDVELRCDPISGHTALYWYRQSLGQGLEFLIYFQGNSAPDKSGLPSDRFSAERTGGSVSTLTIQRTQQEDSAVYLCASSPTSASTDTQYFGPGTRLTVL.

The rearrangement links TRBV12-3 or TRBV12-4 to TRBJ1-5, with D unclear. V lost 4 bases to trimming and J lost 1 base, with 5 bases between them. This CDR3 spans 13 amino acids. The CDR3, as DNA: TGTGCCAGCAGTTGGGCAAGCAATCAGCCCCAGCATTTT. Its translation is CASSWASNQPQHF.

The gene calls are TRBV4-2 and TRBJ2-1; perhaps TRBD2 as D (6 bases). Germline V gene data show CDR1 as LGHNA and CDR2 as YNFKEQ. V was clipped by 0 bases and J by 1 base, with 10 bases between them. CDR3 size: 16 residues. The CDR3 nucleotides are TGTGCCAGCAGCCAAGAGTGGGGGGAGTCCTACAATGAGCAGTTCTTC. It is translated as CASSQEWGESYNEQFF.

This clonotype was counted ten times or more. The J gene is TRBJ2-7, the V gene TRBV7-2, with 9 nucleotides matching TRBD1. The CDR3 has 12 residues. CDR1 SGHTA and CDR2 FQGNSA come from the germline V gene. Trimming took 9 bases from V and 3 from J; bases not matched to a gene: 3. CDR3 sequence reads: CASGQGIYEQYF. CDR3 nucleotides: TGTGCCAGTGGACAGGGGATCTACGAGCAGTACTTC.

The chain is built from TRBV11-1 and TRBJ2-1; the D is unclear. The CDR3 runs 15 residues. Germline loops: CDR1 SGHAT, CDR2 FQDESV (reference sequence). The V gene lost 3 bases and the J gene lost 1 base, with 10 bases spanning the gap. For the CDR3, the DNA is TGTGCCAGCAGCTTCCAGACCGCTTCCTACAATGAGCAGTTCTTC. Translated, it gives CASSFQTASYNEQFF.

CDR3 in DNA: TGCAGTGCTAGATTCGGGGGGAAGAGGGAGACCCAGTACTTC. It is translated as CSARFGGKRETQYF. This sequence joins TRBV20-1 and TRBJ2-5; 7 bases are a match to TRBD2. V dropped 2 bases and J dropped 5; count of bases not matched to a gene: 8. Per germline, CDR1 DFQATT and CDR2 SNEGSKA (reference sequence). CDR3 length: 14 residues.

The CDR3 sequence: CASSESGYTDTQYF. In DNA, the CDR3 is TGTGCCAGCAGCGAAAGCGGCTACACAGATACGCAGTATTTT. The chain combines TRBV7-2 with TRBJ2-3; tentative D call: TRBD2 (5 bases). The V and J ends lost 5 bases and 2 bases respectively, with 11 bases between them. The CDR3 spans 14 residues. Looked up from germline, CDR1 is SGHTA and CDR2 is FQGNSA.

The chain is built from TRBV19 and TRBJ2-1; D may be TRBD2 (6 bases). CDR3 length: 15 amino acids. Trimming removed 5 bases from V and 2 bases from J, with 13 bases in between. Per germline, CDR1 LNHDA and CDR2 SQIVND (reference sequence). The CDR3 is CASSWNGGTYNEQFF. The CDR3 bases are TGTGCCAGTAGTTGGAATGGAGGGACCTACAATGAGCAGTTCTTC.

The V gene is TRBV20-1, the J gene TRBJ2-7; D is possibly TRBD2 (6 bases). V was pared by 0 bases and J by 3 bases, with 12 bases between. Germline values: CDR1 DFQATT, CDR2 SNEGSKA (reference sequence). CDR3 length: 14 residues. CDR3 coding DNA: TGCAGTGCTAGAGAGGGGACTGCTGTCTACGAGCAGTACTTC. It encodes CSAREGTAVYEQYF.

This rearrangement joins TRBV11-2 to TRBJ2-3; the D gene could be TRBD1 or TRBD2 (5 bases each). V was shortened by 3 bases and J by 1 base, with 11 bases between the two germline ends. Germline CDR1 and CDR2: SGHAT and FQNNGV. The CDR3 runs to 15 residues. The CDR3: CASSFWDVRTDTQYF. The CDR3 DNA sequence: TGTGCCAGCAGCTTCTGGGACGTACGCACAGATACGCAGTATTTT.

This clonotype was recorded a few times. The rearrangement joins TRBV19 to TRBJ1-6, with D perhaps TRBD1 (6 bases). The CDR3 has 15 amino acids. The V end lost 7 bases, the J end lost 9 bases, and 19 bases lay between the germline ends. Germline CDR1 reads LNHDA; CDR2 reads SQIVND (reference sequence). Here the CDR3 reads CASKLRDTRSSPLHF. The CDR3 bases are TGTGCCAGTAAGCTCCGGGACACTCGAAGTTCACCCCTCCACTTT. The complete variable domain, with remaining parts taken from reference TRBV19 and TRBJ1-6, reads DGGITQSPKYLFRKEGQNVTLSCEQNLNHDAMYWYRQDPGQGLRLIYYSQIVNDFQKGDIAEGYSVSREKKESFPLTVTSAQKNPTAFYLCASKLRDTRSSPLHFGNGTRLTVT.

This clonotype was found a few times. The V gene is TRBV7-2, the J gene TRBJ2-5; a weak D match, TRBD2 (6 bases). Per the germline V gene, CDR1 is SGHTA and CDR2 is FQGNSA. Deletions cut 5 bases from V and 13 bases from J, with 17 bases between. CDR3 size: 12 residues. The CDR3 protein is CASSTLSELAYF. CDR3 bases: TGTGCCAGCAGCACTCTTAGCGAACTAGCGTACTTC.

This clonotype has only a few counts. J is TRBJ1-2 and V is TRBV5-4, with D hard to call. Trimming pared 4 bases from V and 8 bases from J, leaving 21 bases between. This CDR3 is built from 15 residues. CDR1 is SGHNT and CDR2 is YYREEE in the germline V gene (reference sequence). The chain's CDR3 is CASSRGTYSPMGYTF. The CDR3 DNA reads TGTGCCAGCAGCCGAGGCACATACAGTCCTATGGGCTACACCTTC.

This chain uses TRBV12-3 or TRBV12-4 with TRBJ2-1; D is ambiguous. Trimming took off 1 base at V and 8 bases at J, with 9 bases between the two ends. The CDR3 totals 13 residues. The CDR3 nucleotides read TGTGCCAGCAGTTTAGGCAATAGGGATGAGCAGTTCTTC. This gives the protein CASSLGNRDEQFF.

The chain has TRBV7-8 and TRBJ1-3; D perhaps matches TRBD1 (5 bases). With 5 bases removed from V and 14 bases from J, the gap between germline ends came to 13 bases. This CDR3 contains 11 residues. Germline CDR1 reads SGHVS; CDR2 reads FQNEAQ. CDR3 in amino acids: CASSKGRNVYF. CDR3 bases: TGTGCCAGCAGCAAGGGGCGGAATGTATATTTT.

This clonotype was found many times. This rearrangement joins TRBV7-2 to TRBJ2-3; 8 bases are shared with TRBD2. The V segment lost 1 base and the J segment 5 bases; nucleotides outside the gene matches: 8. The germline V gene has CDR1 SGHTA and CDR2 FQGNSA. The CDR3 covers 16 residues. The CDR3 bases are TGTGCCAGCAGCTTAGAATTAGCGGGGATGGAAGATACGCAGTATTTT. Its translation: CASSLELAGMEDTQYF. Variable domain in full (rest from reference TRBV7-2 and TRBJ2-3): GAGVSQSPSNKVTEKGKDVELRCDPISGHTALYWYRQSLGQGLEFLIYFQGNSAPDKSGLPSDRFSAERTGGSVSTLTIQRTQQEDSAVYLCASSLELAGMEDTQYFGPGTRLTVL.

This sequence joins TRBV7-8 and TRBJ2-3; 8 bases fit TRBD2. This CDR3 comprises 15 residues. V shed 6 bases and J 4 bases; nucleotides not matched to a gene: 9. CDR1 and CDR2 (germline): SGHVS, FQNEAQ. For the CDR3, the DNA is TGTGCCAGCAGTCAATTAGCGGGGAGGGCAGATACGCAGTATTTT. The encoded protein is CASSQLAGRADTQYF.

V and J are TRBV10-2 and TRBJ1-2, with D hard to call. V lost 2 bases to trimming and J lost 10 bases, with 11 bases between them. This CDR3 has 12 amino acids. CDR1 is WSHSY, CDR2 SAAADI, per germline. This CDR3 is CASSEMKGAYTF. As DNA, the CDR3 is TGCGCCAGCAGTGAGATGAAGGGAGCCTACACCTTC.